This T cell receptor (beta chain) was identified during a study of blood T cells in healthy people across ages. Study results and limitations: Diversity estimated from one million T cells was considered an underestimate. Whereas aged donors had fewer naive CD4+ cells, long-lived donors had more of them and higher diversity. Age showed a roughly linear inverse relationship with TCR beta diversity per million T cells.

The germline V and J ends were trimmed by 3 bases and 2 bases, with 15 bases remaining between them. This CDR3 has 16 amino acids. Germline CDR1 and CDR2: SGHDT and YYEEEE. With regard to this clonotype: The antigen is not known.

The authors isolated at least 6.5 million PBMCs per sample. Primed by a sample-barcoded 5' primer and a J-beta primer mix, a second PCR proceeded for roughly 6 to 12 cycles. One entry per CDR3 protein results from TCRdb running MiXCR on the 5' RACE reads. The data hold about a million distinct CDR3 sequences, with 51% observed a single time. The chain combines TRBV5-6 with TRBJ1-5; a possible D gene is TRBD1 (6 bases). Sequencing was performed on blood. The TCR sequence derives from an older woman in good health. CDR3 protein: CASSWRGFSGNQPQHF. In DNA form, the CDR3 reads TGTGCCAGCAGCTGGAGGGGGTTTTCGGGCAATCAGCCCCAGCATTTT.